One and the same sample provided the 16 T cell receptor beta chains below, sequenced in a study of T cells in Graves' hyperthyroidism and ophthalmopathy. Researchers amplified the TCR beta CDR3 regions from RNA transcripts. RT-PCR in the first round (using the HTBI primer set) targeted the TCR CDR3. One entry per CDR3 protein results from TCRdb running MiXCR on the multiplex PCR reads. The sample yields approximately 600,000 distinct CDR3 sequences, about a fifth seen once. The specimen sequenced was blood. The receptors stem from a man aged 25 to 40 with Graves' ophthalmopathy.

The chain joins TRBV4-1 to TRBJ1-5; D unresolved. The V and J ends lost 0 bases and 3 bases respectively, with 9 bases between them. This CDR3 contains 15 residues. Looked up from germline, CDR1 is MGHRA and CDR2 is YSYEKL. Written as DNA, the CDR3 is TGCGCCAGCAGCCAAGATGATTTTTACAATCAGCCCCAGCATTTT. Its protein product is CASSQDDFYNQPQHF.

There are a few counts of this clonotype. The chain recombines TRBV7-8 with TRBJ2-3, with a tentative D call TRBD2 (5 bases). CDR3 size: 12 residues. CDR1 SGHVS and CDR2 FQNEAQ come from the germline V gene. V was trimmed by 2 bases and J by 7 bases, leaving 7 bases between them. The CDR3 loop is CASSLTGNTQYF. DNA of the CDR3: TGTGCCAGCAGCTTAACGGGAAATACGCAGTATTTT.

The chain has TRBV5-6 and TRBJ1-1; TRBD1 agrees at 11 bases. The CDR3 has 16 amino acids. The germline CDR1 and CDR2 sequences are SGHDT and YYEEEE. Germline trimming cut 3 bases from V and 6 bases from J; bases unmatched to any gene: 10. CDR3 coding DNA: TGTGCCAGCAGCTACCTAACCTGGACAGGGGGCCCTGAAGCTTTCTTT. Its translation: CASSYLTWTGGPEAFF.

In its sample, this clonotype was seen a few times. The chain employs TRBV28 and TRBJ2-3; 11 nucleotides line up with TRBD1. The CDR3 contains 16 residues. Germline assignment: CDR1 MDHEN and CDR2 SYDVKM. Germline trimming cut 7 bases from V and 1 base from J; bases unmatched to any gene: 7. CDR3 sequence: CASNSGGQGGTDTQYF. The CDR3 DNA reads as TGTGCCAGCAACTCTGGGGGACAGGGGGGCACAGATACGCAGTATTTT.

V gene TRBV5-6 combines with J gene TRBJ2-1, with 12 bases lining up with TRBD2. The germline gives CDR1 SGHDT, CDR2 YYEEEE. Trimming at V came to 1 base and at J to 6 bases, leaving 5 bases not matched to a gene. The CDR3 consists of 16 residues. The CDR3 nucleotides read TGTGCCAGCAGCTTGCTAACTAGCGGGAGGCGCAATGAGCAGTTCTTC. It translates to CASSLLTSGRRNEQFF.

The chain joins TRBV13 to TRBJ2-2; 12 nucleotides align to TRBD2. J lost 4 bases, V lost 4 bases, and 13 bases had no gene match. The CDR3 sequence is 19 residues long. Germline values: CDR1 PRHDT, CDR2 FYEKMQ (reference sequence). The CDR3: CASSSIHTGLAGSTGELFF. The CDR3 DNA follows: TGTGCCAGCAGCTCCATACACACCGGACTAGCGGGATCCACCGGGGAGCTGTTTTTT.

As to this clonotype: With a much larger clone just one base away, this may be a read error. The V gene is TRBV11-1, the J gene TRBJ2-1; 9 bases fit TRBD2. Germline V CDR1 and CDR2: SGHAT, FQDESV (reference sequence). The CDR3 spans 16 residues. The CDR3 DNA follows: TGTACCAGCAGCTTAGCGGGGGCCGGGACTAGCAATGAGCAGTTCTTC. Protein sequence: CTSSLAGAGTSNEQFF. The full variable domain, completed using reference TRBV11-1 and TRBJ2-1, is EAEVAQSPRYKITEKSQAVAFWCDPISGHATLYWYRQILGQGPELLVQFQDESVVDDSQLPKDRFSAERLKGVDSTLKIQPAELGDSAMYLCTSSLAGAGTSNEQFFGPGTRLTVL.

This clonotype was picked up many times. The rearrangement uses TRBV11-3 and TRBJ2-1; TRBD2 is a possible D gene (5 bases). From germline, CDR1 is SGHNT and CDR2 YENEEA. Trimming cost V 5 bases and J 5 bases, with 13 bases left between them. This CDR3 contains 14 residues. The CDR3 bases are TGTGCCAGCAGCCCCAGAGGAGCGGACAATGAGCAGTTCTTC. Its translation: CASSPRGADNEQFF.

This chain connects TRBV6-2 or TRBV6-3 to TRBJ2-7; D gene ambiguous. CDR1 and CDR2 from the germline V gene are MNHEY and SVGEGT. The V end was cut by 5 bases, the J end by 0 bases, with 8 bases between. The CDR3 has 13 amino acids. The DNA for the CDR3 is TGTGCCAGCAGTCCGGCCGTCTCCTACGAGCAGTACTTC. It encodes CASSPAVSYEQYF.

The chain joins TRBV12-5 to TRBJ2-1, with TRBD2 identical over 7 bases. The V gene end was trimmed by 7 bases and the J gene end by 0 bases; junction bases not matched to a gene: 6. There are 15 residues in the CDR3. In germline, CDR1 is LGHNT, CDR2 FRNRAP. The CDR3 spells CASDRGVPSYNEQFF. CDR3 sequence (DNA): TGTGCTAGTGATCGGGGGGTCCCCTCCTACAATGAGCAGTTCTTC.

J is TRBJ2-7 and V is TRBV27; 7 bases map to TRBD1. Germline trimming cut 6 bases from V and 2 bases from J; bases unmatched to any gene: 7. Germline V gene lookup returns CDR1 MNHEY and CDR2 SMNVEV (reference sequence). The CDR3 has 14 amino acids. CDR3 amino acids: CASRGSGQAYEQYF. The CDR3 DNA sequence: TGTGCCAGCAGGGGTTCAGGACAGGCCTACGAGCAGTACTTC.

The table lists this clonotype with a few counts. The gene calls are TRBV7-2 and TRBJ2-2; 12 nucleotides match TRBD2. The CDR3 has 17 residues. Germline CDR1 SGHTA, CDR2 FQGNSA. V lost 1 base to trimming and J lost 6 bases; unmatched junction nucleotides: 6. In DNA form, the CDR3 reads TGTGCCAGCAGCTTAGGACTAGCGGGAGTTCCCTCCGGGGAGCTGTTTTTT. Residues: CASSLGLAGVPSGELFF.

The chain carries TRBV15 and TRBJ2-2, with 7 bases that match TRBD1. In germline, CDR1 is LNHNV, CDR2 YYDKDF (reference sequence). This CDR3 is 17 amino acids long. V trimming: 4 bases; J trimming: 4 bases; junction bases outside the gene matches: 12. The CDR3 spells CATSTESGTATTGELFF. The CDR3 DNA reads TGTGCCACCAGCACGGAGTCCGGGACAGCAACCACCGGGGAGCTGTTTTTT.

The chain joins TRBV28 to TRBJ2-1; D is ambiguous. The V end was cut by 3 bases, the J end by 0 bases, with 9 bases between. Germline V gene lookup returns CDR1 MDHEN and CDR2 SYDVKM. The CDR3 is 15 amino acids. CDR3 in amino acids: CASSLVASSYNEQFF. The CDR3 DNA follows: TGTGCCAGCAGTTTGGTGGCAAGCTCCTACAATGAGCAGTTCTTC. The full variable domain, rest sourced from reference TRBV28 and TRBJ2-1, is DVKVTQSSRYLVKRTGEKVFLECVQDMDHENMFWYRQDPGLGLRLIYFSYDVKMKEKGDIPEGYSVSREKKERFSLILESASTNQTSMYLCASSLVASSYNEQFFGPGTRLTVL.

The CDR3 sequence is CSARGAGGYNEQFF. CDR3 sequence (DNA): TGCAGTGCTAGAGGGGCGGGAGGCTACAATGAGCAGTTCTTC. The chain links TRBV20-1 to TRBJ2-1; 8 nucleotides match TRBD2. Trimming took 1 base from V and 3 from J; bases not matched to a gene: 2. The germline V gene encodes CDR1 DFQATT and CDR2 SNEGSKA (reference sequence). The CDR3 extends over 14 amino acids.

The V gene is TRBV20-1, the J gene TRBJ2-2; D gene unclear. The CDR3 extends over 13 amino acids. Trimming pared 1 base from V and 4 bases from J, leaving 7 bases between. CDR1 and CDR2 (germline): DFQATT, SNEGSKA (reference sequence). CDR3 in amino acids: CSARAPITGELFF. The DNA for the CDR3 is TGCAGTGCTAGAGCCCCAATCACCGGGGAGCTGTTTTTT.